The text below deals with one T cell receptor (beta chain). These data come from a study of cytomegalovirus exposure and HLA in healthy donors. Donors in the study were healthy people who gave bone marrow. CDR1 and CDR2 (germline): MNHEY, SMNVEV (reference sequence). The CDR3 extends over 15 amino acids. V lost 2 bases and J lost 0, with 8 bases in between. PCR amplification relied on 60 Vbeta primers (plus 13 Jbeta primers). The table came from immunoSEQ multiplex PCR; TCRdb's copy has only in-frame clones and leaves some out. Here the sample table reports approximately 100,000 clones. The sample consisted of PBMCs. The source of this sequence is a man over 45 in good health and CMV-seronegative. The V call is TRBV27, the J call TRBJ1-5; D not resolved. CDR3: CASSLQAVSNQPQHF. The CDR3 DNA reads TGTGCCAGCAGTTTACAGGCAGTTAGCAATCAGCCCCAGCATTTT.